A selection of T cell receptor beta chains follows, all from one sample in a study of blood T cells in healthy people across ages. TCRdb reprocessed the 5' RACE reads via MiXCR and lists one record per CDR3 protein. The sample includes about 800,000 distinct CDR3 sequences, 20% to 30% seen only once; the top ten take roughly 3.8%. This same sample was also part of a study on T cells of mothers and their children.

Sample: blood. The receptors were sampled from a boy aged 5-17 years in good health. Each CDR3 is given with its conserved first and last residue. D genes are given only for firm matches. Size is stated for part of the rows, as once, few or many counts, or as a class when the clone is expanded.

v_call	d_call	j_call	clone_size	cdr3_nt	cdr3_aa
TRBV9	TRBD1	TRBJ1-2	-	TGTGCCAGCAGCGTGGGGACAGGGGGCATCTATGGCTACACCTTC	CASSVGTGGIYGYTF
TRBV27	-	TRBJ1-1	-	TGTGCCAGCAGTTTCCCAGGGTGGCCTGAAGCTTTCTTT	CASSFPGWPEAFF
TRBV20-1	-	TRBJ2-7	few	TGCAGTGCTAGTCTGGACACTACCTACGAGCAGTACTTC	CSASLDTTYEQYF
TRBV7-2	-	TRBJ2-4	few	TGTGCCAGCAGCTTAGATGGGCTCCGGGGGAACATTCAGTACTTC	CASSLDGLRGNIQYF
TRBV6-2/TRBV6-3	-	TRBJ1-4	few	TGTGCCAGCAGCCCTTACCCGGCAGGGTTGGAAGAAAAACTGTTTTTT	CASSPYPAGLEEKLFF
TRBV12-3/TRBV12-4	TRBD2	TRBJ2-1	-	TGTGCCGGGCAGCGGGGGCAAGGCTACAATGAGCAGTTCTTC	CAGQRGQGYNEQFF
TRBV7-2	-	TRBJ2-7	few	TGTGCCAGCAGCTTAGGGGACCCCCGGGGCAACGAGCAGTACTTC	CASSLGDPRGNEQYF
TRBV14	-	TRBJ2-1	-	TGTGCCAGCAGCCCGAACAGGGTAAACAATGAGCAGTTCTTC	CASSPNRVNNEQFF
TRBV2	-	TRBJ1-5	few	TGTGCCAGCACCGAGGGGGGGGTCTATAGCAATCAGCCCCAGCATTTT	CASTEGGVYSNQPQHF
TRBV7-2	TRBD2	TRBJ2-7	-	TGTGCCAGCAGCTGGCCCCTAGCGGGGGCAACCTACGAGCAGTACTTC	CASSWPLAGATYEQYF
TRBV28	-	TRBJ2-2	many	TGTGCCATCCCCGCTAACACCGGGGAGCTGTTTTTT	CAIPANTGELFF
TRBV28	-	TRBJ1-4	-	TGTGCCAGCAGTCCCGTGGCCTATCTCCTTAATGAAAAACTGTTTTTT	CASSPVAYLLNEKLFF
TRBV6-1	-	TRBJ2-4	-	TGTGCCAGCCATGAACAGACTCAAAACATTCAGTACTTC	CASHEQTQNIQYF
TRBV20-1	-	TRBJ2-5	-	TGCAGTGCCACTACAGTTGCGGAGACCCAGTACTTC	CSATTVAETQYF
TRBV4-3	-	TRBJ2-7	-	TGCGCCAGCAGCCAAGTATCGGCGGGTCCCTACGAGCAGTACTTC	CASSQVSAGPYEQYF
TRBV15	-	TRBJ1-5	-	TGTGCCACCAGCCGGACAGATAGCAATCAGCCCCAGCATTTT	CATSRTDSNQPQHF
TRBV29-1	-	TRBJ1-1	-	TGCAGCGCAGTACAGTTTATGAACACTGAAGCTTTCTTT	CSAVQFMNTEAFF
TRBV20-1	TRBD2	TRBJ2-7	-	TGCAGTGCTCGGGGGCTAGCGGGGATCGAGCAGTACTTC	CSARGLAGIEQYF
TRBV5-1	-	TRBJ1-5	few	TGCGCCAGCAGCTTGGGCCCCTCACTCGGGGAGGGCGGGGGTCAGCCCCAGCATTTT	CASSLGPSLGEGGGQPQHF
TRBV20-1	-	TRBJ2-1	-	TGCAGTGCCCCCAGGGGCCTACCCTACTCCTACAATGAGCAGTTCTTC	CSAPRGLPYSYNEQFF
TRBV11-2	-	TRBJ2-1	few	TGTGCCAGCAGCTCCCCGAACTTCTATGAGCAGTTCTTC	CASSSPNFYEQFF
TRBV2	-	TRBJ2-2	-	TGTGCCAGCAGTGTGGGACCCGGGGAGCTGTTTTTT	CASSVGPGELFF
TRBV29-1	-	TRBJ1-2	-	TGCAGCGTTGCGGACGGAAACTATGGCTACACCTTC	CSVADGNYGYTF
TRBV7-2	-	TRBJ1-6	-	TGTGCCAGCAGCTCGGGGTCCGGGGGAAACAATTCACCCCTCCACTTT	CASSSGSGGNNSPLHF
TRBV7-2	TRBD2	TRBJ2-3	-	TGTGCCAGCAGCCGACCTGACTGGCGGGGGAGCACAGATACGCAGTATTTT	CASSRPDWRGSTDTQYF
TRBV10-3	-	TRBJ1-4	many	TGTGCCATCAGTGAGACAGGTGCATCTAATGAAAAACTGTTTTTT	CAISETGASNEKLFF
TRBV5-1	TRBD1	TRBJ1-6	few	TGCGCCAGCAGCTGGACAGGGGAGAATTCACCCCTCCACTTT	CASSWTGENSPLHF
TRBV4-2	-	TRBJ2-7	few	TGTGCCAGCAGCGGGTTTCTAAGTTTTTTCTCCTACGAGCAGTACTTC	CASSGFLSFFSYEQYF
TRBV4-1	-	TRBJ1-2	-	TGCGCCAGCAGCCAAGTAACCCGGCGAGAGGGCTACACCTTC	CASSQVTRREGYTF
TRBV13	-	TRBJ2-7	once	TGTGCCAGCAGCTTAGGTGGGGAGTCCTACGAGCAGTACTTC	CASSLGGESYEQYF
TRBV27	-	TRBJ2-1	-	TGTGCCAGCAGTTTAGGGGCCCAGAGATACAATGAGCAGTTCTTC	CASSLGAQRYNEQFF
TRBV12-3/TRBV12-4	-	TRBJ1-3	-	TGTGCCAGCACAAACGACAGGAGGGTTGGAAACACCATATATTTT	CASTNDRRVGNTIYF
TRBV4-1	-	TRBJ2-5	few	TGCGCCAGCAGCCAGTCAGGGGTAGAAGAGACCCAGTACTTC	CASSQSGVEETQYF
TRBV27	-	TRBJ1-2	few	TGTGCCAGCAGTCCACTTTCCTTTTGGGACGTCTATGGCTACACCTTC	CASSPLSFWDVYGYTF
TRBV27	TRBD1	TRBJ2-7	-	TGTGCCAGCAGTCCGGACAGGGGGAGCTCCTACGAGCAGTACTTC	CASSPDRGSSYEQYF
TRBV2	TRBD2	TRBJ2-5	-	TGTGCCAGCAACGACTTAGCGGGGGGGCTTGAGACCCAGTACTTC	CASNDLAGGLETQYF
TRBV21-1	-	TRBJ2-2	few	TGTGCCAGCAGCAAGGGCAGGGGGGACCTGAGTACCGGGGAGCTGTTTTTT	CASSKGRGDLSTGELFF
TRBV6-2/TRBV6-3	-	TRBJ2-1	few	TGTGCCAGCAGTTACGGTCTAGCAGGGTCAAATGAGCAGTTCTTC	CASSYGLAGSNEQFF
TRBV29-1	TRBD2	TRBJ2-1	few	TGCAGCGTCCAAGCGACTAGCGGTATCTACAATGAGCAGTTCTTC	CSVQATSGIYNEQFF
TRBV5-5	-	TRBJ2-7	-	TGTGCCAGCAGCTTAACCGCAGGGGACGGGCAGTACTTC	CASSLTAGDGQYF
TRBV2	-	TRBJ1-1	-	TGTGCCGCCCGACTGGAAATGGCTGAAGCTTTCTTT	CAARLEMAEAFF
TRBV20-1	TRBD1	TRBJ2-5	-	TGCAGTGCTAGAGTAATCGGGGACAGTACGGTCGGAGAGACCCAGTACTTC	CSARVIGDSTVGETQYF
TRBV11-1	-	TRBJ2-2	-	TGTGCCAGCAGCTTAGTTTTCTCAGGAAACACCGGGGAGCTGTTTTTT	CASSLVFSGNTGELFF
TRBV12-3/TRBV12-4	-	TRBJ1-6	many	TGTGCCAGCAGATCTTGGGGGAGCTCCTATAATTCACCCCTCCACTTT	CASRSWGSSYNSPLHF